The 8 T cell receptor beta chains below all came from one sample that was sequenced in a study of T-cell reconstitution after alpha-beta-depleted transplantation in children. Preparation of the TCRbeta library used unique molecular identifiers. TCRdb reprocessed the PCR reads with MiXCR, giving one entry per CDR3 protein. The data show some 500,000 distinct CDR3 sequences, less than 35% seen once. Sample: PBMCs from the stem cell graft donor, taken from the stem cell graft. These receptors all stem from a human donor who donated a stem cell graft to a child with aplastic anemia.

This clonotype was recorded only once. The J gene is TRBJ1-1, the V gene TRBV12-3 or TRBV12-4; 7 nucleotides align to TRBD1. The CDR3 runs 17 residues. Unmatched junction bases numbered 12, after V lost 5 bases and J lost 0 bases. The CDR3 nucleotides are TGTGCCAGCAGTGGGGGAGGGACAGCCTTGTTGAACACTGAAGCTTTCTTT. Its protein product is CASSGGGTALLNTEAFF.

This clonotype was recorded a few times. The chain recombines TRBV20-1 with TRBJ1-2; 9 bases agree with TRBD1. The V segment lost 1 base and the J segment 6 bases; nucleotides outside the gene matches: 6. The CDR3 totals 14 residues. Germline-derived CDR1 and CDR2 are DFQATT and SNEGSKA (reference sequence). In DNA form, the CDR3 reads TGCAGTGCTAGAGGAGGGTGGGACAGGGATGGCTACACCTTC. Amino acid sequence: CSARGGWDRDGYTF.

The chain employs TRBV5-1 and TRBJ1-1; D unclear. Germline V gives CDR1 SGHRS, CDR2 YFSETQ. Trimming removed 5 bases from V and 1 base from J, with 3 bases in between. The CDR3 length is 11 residues. The CDR3, as DNA: TGCGCCAGCAGGTCGAACACTGAAGCTTTCTTT. Protein sequence: CASRSNTEAFF.

The CDR3 sequence is CASSPESGIGGELFF. In DNA form, the CDR3 reads TGTGCCAGCAGCCCAGAATCGGGCATTGGCGGGGAGCTGTTTTTT. The chain combines TRBV7-2 with TRBJ2-2; D remains ambiguous. CDR3 length: 15 residues. From germline, CDR1 is SGHTA and CDR2 FQGNSA. The ends were cut back, 5 bases at V and 7 bases at J, with 17 bases in the middle.

This clonotype was detected a few times. The rearrangement links TRBV18 to TRBJ1-1; TRBD1 might be the D (5 bases). V was shortened by 1 base and J by 8 bases, with 17 bases between the two germline ends. Per the germline V gene, CDR1 is KGHSH and CDR2 is LQKENI. The CDR3 runs 15 residues. The CDR3 DNA reads as TGTGCCAGCTCACCACTCTCCCCGGGGCAGGGCGAAGCTTTCTTT. This translates into CASSPLSPGQGEAFF. The full variable domain, completed using reference TRBV18 and TRBJ1-1, is NAGVMQNPRHLVRRRGQEARLRCSPMKGHSHVYWYRQLPEEGLKFMVYLQKENIIDESGMPKERFSAEFPKEGPSILRIQQVVRGDSAAYFCASSPLSPGQGEAFFGQGTRLTVV.

The sample holds a few counts of this clonotype. J is TRBJ1-1 and V is TRBV27, with 7 bases that match TRBD1. Germline V gene sequence: CDR1 MNHEY, CDR2 SMNVEV (reference sequence). The CDR3 length is 13 residues. The V and J ends lost 2 bases and 10 bases, in that order; junction bases with no gene match: 7. CDR3 in amino acids: CASSLQQGRVAFF. CDR3 DNA sequence: TGTGCCAGCAGTTTACAACAGGGGCGCGTAGCTTTCTTT.

The genes are TRBV7-2 and TRBJ1-1; D uncertain. The CDR3 has 14 amino acids. Germline CDR1 SGHTA, CDR2 FQGNSA. The V and J ends lost 5 bases and 1 base respectively, with 11 bases between them. DNA of the CDR3: TGTGCCAGCAGCACCGACCCTCGGAACACTGAAGCTTTCTTT. Amino acids: CASSTDPRNTEAFF.

The chain links TRBV19 to TRBJ2-2; 9 positions agree with TRBD1. J gave up 4 bases and V 6 bases, and 9 bases lay outside the gene matches. The CDR3 consists of 16 residues. CDR1 is LNHDA, CDR2 SQIVND, per germline (reference sequence). The CDR3 coding sequence is TGTGCCAGTAGGATTGGGGGACAGGGATTCACCGGGGAGCTGTTTTTT. Translation gives CASRIGGQGFTGELFF.